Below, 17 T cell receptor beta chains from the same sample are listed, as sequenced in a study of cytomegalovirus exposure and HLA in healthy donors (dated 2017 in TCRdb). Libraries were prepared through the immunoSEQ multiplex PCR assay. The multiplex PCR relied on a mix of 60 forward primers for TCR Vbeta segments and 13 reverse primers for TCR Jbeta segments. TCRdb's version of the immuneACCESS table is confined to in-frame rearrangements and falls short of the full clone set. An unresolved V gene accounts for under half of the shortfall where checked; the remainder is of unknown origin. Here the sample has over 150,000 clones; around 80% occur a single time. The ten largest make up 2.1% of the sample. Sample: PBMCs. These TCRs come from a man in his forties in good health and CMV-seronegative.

DNA of the CDR3: TGTGCCTGGACGGGACGGGACAGGCGCCAGGTCGGAGAGCAGTACTTC. It is translated as CAWTGRDRRQVGEQYF. The rearrangement uses TRBV30 and TRBJ2-7, with TRBD1 matching 8 bases. In germline, CDR1 is GTSNPN, CDR2 SVGIG (reference sequence). This CDR3 region has 16 residues. V lost 4 bases, J lost 7 bases, and 18 bases stayed unmatched. The variable domain in full, with the rest retrieved from reference TRBV30 and TRBJ2-7, is SQTIHQWPATLVQPVGSPLSLECTVEGTSNPNLYWYRQAAGRGLQLLFYSVGIGQISSEVPQNLSASRPQDRQFILSSKKLLLSDSGFYLCAWTGRDRRQVGEQYFGPGTRLTVT.

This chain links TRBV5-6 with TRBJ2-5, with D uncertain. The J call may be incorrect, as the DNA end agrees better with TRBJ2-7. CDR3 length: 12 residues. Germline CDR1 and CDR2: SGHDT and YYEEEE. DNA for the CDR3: TGTGCCAGCAGCTTGCCCGGTTACGAGCAGTACTTC. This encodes CASSLPGYEQYF.

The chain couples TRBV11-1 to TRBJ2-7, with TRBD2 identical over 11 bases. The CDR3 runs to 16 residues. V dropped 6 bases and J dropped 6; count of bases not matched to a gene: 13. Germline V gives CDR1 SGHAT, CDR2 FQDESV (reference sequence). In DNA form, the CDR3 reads TGTGCCAGCAGTTCAGCCGAGACTAGCGGGAATTTCGAGCAGTACTTC. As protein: CASSSAETSGNFEQYF. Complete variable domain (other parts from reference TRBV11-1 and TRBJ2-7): EAEVAQSPRYKITEKSQAVAFWCDPISGHATLYWYRQILGQGPELLVQFQDESVVDDSQLPKDRFSAERLKGVDSTLKIQPAELGDSAMYLCASSSAETSGNFEQYFGPGTRLTVT.

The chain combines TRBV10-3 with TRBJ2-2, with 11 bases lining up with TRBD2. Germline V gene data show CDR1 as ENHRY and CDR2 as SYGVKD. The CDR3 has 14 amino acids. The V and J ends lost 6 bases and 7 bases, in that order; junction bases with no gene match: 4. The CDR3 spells CAIRLAGVNGELFF. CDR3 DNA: TGTGCCATCAGACTAGCGGGAGTGAACGGGGAGCTGTTTTTT.

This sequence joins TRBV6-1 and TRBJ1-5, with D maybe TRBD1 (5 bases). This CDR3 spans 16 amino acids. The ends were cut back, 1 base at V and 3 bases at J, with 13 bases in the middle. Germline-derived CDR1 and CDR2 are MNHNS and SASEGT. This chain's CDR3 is CASSEGNRMNNQPQHF. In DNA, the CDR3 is TGTGCCAGCAGTGAAGGGAACAGGATGAACAATCAGCCCCAGCATTTT.

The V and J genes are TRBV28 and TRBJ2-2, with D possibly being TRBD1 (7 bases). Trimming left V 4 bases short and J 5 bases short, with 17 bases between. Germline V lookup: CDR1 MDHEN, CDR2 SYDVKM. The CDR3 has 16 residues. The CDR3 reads CASSYLAGGTTGELFF. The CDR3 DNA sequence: TGTGCCAGCAGTTATCTGGCAGGGGGGACTACCGGGGAGCTGTTTTTT. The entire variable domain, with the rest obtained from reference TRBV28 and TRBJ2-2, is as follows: DVKVTQSSRYLVKRTGEKVFLECVQDMDHENMFWYRQDPGLGLRLIYFSYDVKMKEKGDIPEGYSVSREKKERFSLILESASTNQTSMYLCASSYLAGGTTGELFFGEGSRLTVL.

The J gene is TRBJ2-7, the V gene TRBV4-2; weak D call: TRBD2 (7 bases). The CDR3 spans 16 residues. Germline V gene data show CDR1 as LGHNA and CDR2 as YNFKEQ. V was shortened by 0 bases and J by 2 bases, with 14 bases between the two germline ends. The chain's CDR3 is CASSQEGGDIPYEQYF. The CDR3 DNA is TGTGCCAGCAGCCAAGAGGGGGGGGACATACCCTACGAGCAGTACTTC.

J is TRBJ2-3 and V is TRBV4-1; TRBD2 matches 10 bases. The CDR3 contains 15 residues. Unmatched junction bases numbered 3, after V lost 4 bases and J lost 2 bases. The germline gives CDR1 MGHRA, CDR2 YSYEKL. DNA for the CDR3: TGCGCCAGCAGCCTACTAGCGGGGTACACAGATACGCAGTATTTT. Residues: CASSLLAGYTDTQYF.

For the CDR3, the DNA is TGTGCCAGCCGGCTCTCGGGCTCCTACGAGCAGTACTTC. Residues: CASRLSGSYEQYF. V usage is TRBV6-5 and J usage is TRBJ2-7; no definite D call. Trimming shortened V by 8 bases and J by 0 bases, and 11 bases separated the two germline ends. This CDR3 comprises 13 residues. Germline V lookup: CDR1 MNHEY, CDR2 SVGAGI.

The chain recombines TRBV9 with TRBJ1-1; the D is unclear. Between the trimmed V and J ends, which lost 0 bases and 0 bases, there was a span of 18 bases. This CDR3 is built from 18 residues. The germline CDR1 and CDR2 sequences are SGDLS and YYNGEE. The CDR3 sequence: CASSVGRGKSEMNTEAFF. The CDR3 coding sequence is TGTGCCAGCAGCGTAGGCAGAGGGAAGTCGGAGATGAACACTGAAGCTTTCTTT. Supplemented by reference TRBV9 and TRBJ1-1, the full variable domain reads DSGVTQTPKHLITATGQRVTLRCSPRSGDLSVYWYQQSLDQGLQFLIQYYNGEERAKGNILERFSAQQFPDLHSELNLSSLELGDSALYFCASSVGRGKSEMNTEAFFGQGTRLTVV.

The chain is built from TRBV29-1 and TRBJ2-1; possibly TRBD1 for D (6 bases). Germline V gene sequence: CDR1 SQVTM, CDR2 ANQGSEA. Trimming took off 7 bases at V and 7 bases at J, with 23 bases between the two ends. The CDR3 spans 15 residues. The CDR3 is CSGQRTAYQGNEQFF. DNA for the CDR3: TGCAGCGGACAAAGGACAGCGTATCAAGGGAATGAGCAGTTCTTC.

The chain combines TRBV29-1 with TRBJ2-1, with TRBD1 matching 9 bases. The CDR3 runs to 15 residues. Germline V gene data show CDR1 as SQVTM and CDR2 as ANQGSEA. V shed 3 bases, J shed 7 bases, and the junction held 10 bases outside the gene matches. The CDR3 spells CSVDAGTGIVNEQFF. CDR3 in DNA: TGCAGCGTTGACGCCGGGACAGGGATTGTTAATGAGCAGTTCTTC.

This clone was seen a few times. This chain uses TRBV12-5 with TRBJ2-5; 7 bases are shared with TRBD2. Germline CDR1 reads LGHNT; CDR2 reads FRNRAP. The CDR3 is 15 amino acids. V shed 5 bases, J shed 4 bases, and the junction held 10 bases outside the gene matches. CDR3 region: CASGTAGPGGETQYF. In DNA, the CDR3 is TGTGCTAGTGGTACCGCGGGGCCGGGGGGAGAGACCCAGTACTTC. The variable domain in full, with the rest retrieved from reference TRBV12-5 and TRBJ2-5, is DARVTQTPRHKVTEMGQEVTMRCQPILGHNTVFWYRQTMMQGLELLAYFRNRAPLDDSGMPKDRFSAEMPDATLATLKIQPSEPRDSAVYFCASGTAGPGGETQYFGPGTRLLVL.

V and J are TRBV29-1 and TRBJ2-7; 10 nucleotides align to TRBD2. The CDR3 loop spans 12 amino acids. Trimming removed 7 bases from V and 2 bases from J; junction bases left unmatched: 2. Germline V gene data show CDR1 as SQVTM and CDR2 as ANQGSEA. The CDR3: CSGTSGAYEQYF. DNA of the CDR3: TGCAGCGGAACTAGCGGGGCCTACGAGCAGTACTTC.

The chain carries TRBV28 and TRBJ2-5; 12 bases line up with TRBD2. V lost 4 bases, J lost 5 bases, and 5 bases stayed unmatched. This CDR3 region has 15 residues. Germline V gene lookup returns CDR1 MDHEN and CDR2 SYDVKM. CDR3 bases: TGTGCCAGCAGTTCCGGACTAGCGGGAATGGAGACCCAGTACTTC. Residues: CASSSGLAGMETQYF.

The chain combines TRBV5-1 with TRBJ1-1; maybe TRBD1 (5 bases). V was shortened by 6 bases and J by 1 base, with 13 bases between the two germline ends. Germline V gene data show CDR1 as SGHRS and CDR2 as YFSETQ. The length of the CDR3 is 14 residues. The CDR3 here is CASTHTTGNTEAFF. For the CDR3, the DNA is TGCGCCAGCACCCATACCACAGGGAACACTGAAGCTTTCTTT.

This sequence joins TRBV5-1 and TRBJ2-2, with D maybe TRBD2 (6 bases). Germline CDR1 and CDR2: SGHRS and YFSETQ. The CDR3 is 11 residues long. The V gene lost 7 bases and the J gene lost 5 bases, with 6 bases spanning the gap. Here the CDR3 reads CASGGTGELFF. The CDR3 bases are TGCGCCAGCGGGGGGACCGGGGAGCTGTTTTTT. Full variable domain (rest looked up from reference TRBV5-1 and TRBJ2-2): KAGVTQTPRYLIKTRGQQVTLSCSPISGHRSVSWYQQTPGQGLQFLFEYFSETQRNKGNFPGRFSGRQFSNSRSEMNVSTLELGDSALYLCASGGTGELFFGEGSRLTVL.